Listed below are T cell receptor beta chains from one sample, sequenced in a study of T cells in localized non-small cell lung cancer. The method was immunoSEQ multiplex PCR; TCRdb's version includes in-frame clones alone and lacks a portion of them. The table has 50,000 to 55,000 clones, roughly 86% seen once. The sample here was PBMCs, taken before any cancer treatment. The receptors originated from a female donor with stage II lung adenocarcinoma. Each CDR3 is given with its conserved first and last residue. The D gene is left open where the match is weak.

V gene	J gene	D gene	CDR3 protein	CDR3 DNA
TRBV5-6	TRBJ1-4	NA	CASSLDTTGFGEKLFF	TGTGCCAGCAGCTTGGACACAACAGGGTTCGGCGAAAAACTGTTTTTT
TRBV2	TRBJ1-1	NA	CASSALGVANTEAFF	TGTGCCAGCAGTGCCCTCGGAGTGGCGAACACTGAAGCTTTCTTT
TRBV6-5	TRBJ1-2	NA	CASSYSDSQGYTF	TGTGCCAGCAGTTACTCGGACAGTCAAGGCTACACCTTC
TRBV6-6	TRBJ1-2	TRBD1	CASSLQGDGYTF	TGTGCCAGCAGCTTACAGGGGGATGGCTACACCTTC
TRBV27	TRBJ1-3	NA	CASKPFSGNTIYF	TGTGCCAGCAAACCCTTCTCTGGAAACACCATATATTTT
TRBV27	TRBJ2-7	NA	CASSLSEPTTYEQYF	TGTGCCAGCAGTTTATCGGAGCCCACCACCTACGAGCAGTACTTC
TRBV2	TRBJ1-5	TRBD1	CASSKTGTGGWYSNQPQHF	TGTGCCAGCAGTAAAACCGGGACAGGGGGCTGGTATAGCAATCAGCCCCAGCATTTT
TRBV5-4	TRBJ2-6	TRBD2	CASSLGGGRSGANVLTF	TGTGCCAGCAGCTTGGGGGGAGGGAGAAGTGGGGCCAACGTCCTGACTTTC
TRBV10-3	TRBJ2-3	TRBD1	CAISGGQDHTDTQYF	TGTGCCATCAGTGGCGGACAGGACCACACAGATACGCAGTATTTT
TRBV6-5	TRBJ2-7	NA	CASSPPRGEQYF	TGTGCCAGCAGCCCCCCCAGGGGCGAGCAGTACTTC